The 31 T cell receptor beta chains below come from one sample, sequenced in a study of graft-versus-host responses after intestinal transplantation. Their target antigens are unknown. Here immunoSEQ multiplex PCR was the method, and the copy in TCRdb shows in-frame clones only, minus some. The repertoire consists of about 94,000 clones, with 75% to 95% occurring once and the leading ten covering 0.4% to 0.5%. The sequencing used unstimulated CD8+ T cells sorted from spleen or lymph node cells, collected before intestinal transplant. The receptors were gathered from a human donor who received an intestinal transplant.

The gene calls are TRBV4-1 and TRBJ2-5; 7 bases line up with TRBD1. After removal of 4 bases from V and 2 bases from J, the junction contained 7 bases not matched to a gene. The CDR3 length is 15 residues. The V gene's germline CDR1 is MGHRA and CDR2 YSYEKL. CDR3 protein: CASSPRDRKQETQYF. CDR3 DNA: TGCGCCAGCAGCCCACGGGACAGAAAACAAGAGACCCAGTACTTC.

The V and J genes are TRBV7-6 and TRBJ2-2, with D uncertain. The CDR3 runs 12 residues. V lost 6 bases, J lost 4 bases, and 6 bases lay in between. CDR1 and CDR2 from the germline V gene are SGHVS and FNYEAQ. Written as DNA, the CDR3 is TGTGCCAGCAGTCATTCCACCGGGGAGCTGTTTTTT. This gives the protein CASSHSTGELFF.

This clone was recorded only once. V and J are TRBV27 and TRBJ2-7; D uncertain. This CDR3 has 14 amino acids. Per the germline V gene, CDR1 is MNHEY and CDR2 is SMNVEV (reference sequence). The germline V and J ends were trimmed by 8 bases and 0 bases, with 14 bases remaining between them. In nucleotides, the CDR3 is TGTGCCAGCCGACCCGATGACATCTCCTACGAGCAGTACTTC. Its translation is CASRPDDISYEQYF.

This clone was observed once. The genes are TRBV30 and TRBJ2-3; 12 bases are shared with TRBD2. V trimming: 7 bases; J trimming: 4 bases; junction bases outside the gene matches: 9. This CDR3 has 15 amino acids. Germline V lookup: CDR1 GTSNPN, CDR2 SVGIG (reference sequence). The CDR3: CASKTLAGGADTQYF. Here the CDR3 DNA reads TGTGCCTCGAAGACACTAGCGGGGGGCGCAGATACGCAGTATTTT.

The chain carries TRBV18 and TRBJ2-1, with 9 bases fitting TRBD1. The CDR3 has 14 residues. With 8 bases clipped from V and 3 bases from J, the junction kept 5 bases outside the gene matches. The germline gives CDR1 KGHSH, CDR2 LQKENI. CDR3 residues: CASGDRGYYNEQFF. The DNA of the CDR3 is TGTGCCAGCGGTGACAGGGGGTACTACAATGAGCAGTTCTTC. Full variable domain (rest looked up from reference TRBV18 and TRBJ2-1): NAGVMQNPRHLVRRRGQEARLRCSPMKGHSHVYWYRQLPEEGLKFMVYLQKENIIDESGMPKERFSAEFPKEGPSILRIQQVVRGDSAAYFCASGDRGYYNEQFFGPGTRLTVL.

The V call is TRBV14, the J call TRBJ2-2; a weak D match, TRBD2 (6 bases). The CDR3 loop spans 17 amino acids. Trimming cost V 2 bases and J 3 bases, with 16 bases left between them. CDR1 is SGHDN and CDR2 is FVKESK in the germline V gene. The CDR3 protein is CASSQFNGWEDTGELFF. DNA for the CDR3: TGTGCCAGCAGCCAATTCAACGGGTGGGAGGACACCGGGGAGCTGTTTTTT.

The V and J genes are TRBV5-1 and TRBJ2-1; perhaps TRBD2 as D (6 bases). Between the trimmed V and J ends, which lost 0 bases and 3 bases, there was a span of 10 bases. Germline V gene sequence: CDR1 SGHRS, CDR2 YFSETQ. The CDR3 contains 15 residues. The chain's CDR3 is CASSLAGGNYNEQFF. The CDR3 nucleotides are TGCGCCAGCAGCTTGGCGGGCGGGAACTACAATGAGCAGTTCTTC. The entire variable domain, with the rest obtained from reference TRBV5-1 and TRBJ2-1, is as follows: KAGVTQTPRYLIKTRGQQVTLSCSPISGHRSVSWYQQTPGQGLQFLFEYFSETQRNKGNFPGRFSGRQFSNSRSEMNVSTLELGDSALYLCASSLAGGNYNEQFFGPGTRLTVL.

This chain connects TRBV5-8 to TRBJ2-7; possibly TRBD1 for D (6 bases). The CDR3 runs 15 residues. Looked up from germline, CDR1 is SGHTS and CDR2 is YDEGEE. Trimming took off 5 bases at V and 6 bases at J, with 21 bases between the two ends. CDR3 amino acids: CASRGVAGALPEQYF. CDR3 coding DNA: TGTGCCAGCAGGGGGGTGGCAGGGGCCCTCCCCGAGCAGTACTTC.

V gene TRBV7-9 combines with J gene TRBJ1-2; D may be TRBD1 (6 bases). Germline V lookup: CDR1 SEHNR, CDR2 FQNEAQ (reference sequence). The V and J ends lost 4 bases and 4 bases respectively, with 7 bases between them. The CDR3 extends over 12 amino acids. CDR3 coding DNA: TGTGCCAGCAGCTCGGACAGCTATGGCTACACCTTC. It codes for CASSSDSYGYTF.

The rearrangement joins TRBV19 to TRBJ2-5; 11 bases are shared with TRBD2. The J call may be wrong; the DNA end is better matched by TRBJ2-7. The germline V gene has CDR1 LNHDA and CDR2 SQIVND (reference sequence). This CDR3 contains 15 residues. This CDR3 is CASSIGSGRAVEQYF. DNA of the CDR3: TGTGCCAGTAGTATCGGTAGCGGGAGGGCCGTCGAGCAGTACTTC.

The chain links TRBV5-6 to TRBJ2-5; 8 bases match TRBD1. The CDR3 length is 15 residues. Looked up from germline, CDR1 is SGHDT and CDR2 is YYEEEE. V shed 0 bases, J shed 5 bases, and the junction held 6 bases outside the gene matches. DNA of the CDR3: TGTGCCAGCAGCTTGGGGGCAGGGGGCGCGGAGACCCAGTACTTC. Protein product: CASSLGAGGAETQYF.

This chain uses TRBV19 with TRBJ1-1; D possibly corresponds to TRBD1 (6 bases). V lost 7 bases and J lost 1, with 7 bases in between. This CDR3 has 12 amino acids. CDR1 and CDR2 (germline): LNHDA, SQIVND (reference sequence). The CDR3 is CASKTGNTEAFF. CDR3 coding DNA: TGTGCCAGTAAGACAGGGAACACTGAAGCTTTCTTT.

V usage is TRBV5-1 and J usage is TRBJ2-7, with 9 nucleotides matching TRBD1. V was pared by 1 base and J by 6 bases, with 5 bases of the junction left unmatched. The CDR3 has 14 amino acids. Germline assignment: CDR1 SGHRS and CDR2 YFSETQ. This chain's CDR3 is CASSLWTGAREQYF. The CDR3 coding sequence is TGCGCCAGCAGCTTGTGGACAGGGGCTCGCGAGCAGTACTTC. The variable domain in full, with the rest retrieved from reference TRBV5-1 and TRBJ2-7, is KAGVTQTPRYLIKTRGQQVTLSCSPISGHRSVSWYQQTPGQGLQFLFEYFSETQRNKGNFPGRFSGRQFSNSRSEMNVSTLELGDSALYLCASSLWTGAREQYFGPGTRLTVT.

This clone was seen only once. The J gene is TRBJ1-1, the V gene TRBV5-6; D gene uncertain. This CDR3 is 12 amino acids long. V lost 2 bases and J 8 bases, leaving 10 bases between the germline ends. Germline CDR1 reads SGHDT; CDR2 reads YYEEEE. The CDR3 DNA reads TGTGCCAGCAGCTTAAGGGAGTTGGAAGCTTTCTTT. It translates to CASSLRELEAFF.

The chain recombines TRBV6-6 with TRBJ1-2, with TRBD1 as a possible D gene (5 bases). Trimming removed 0 bases from V and 8 bases from J, with 16 bases in between. Germline V gene sequence: CDR1 MNHNY, CDR2 SVGAGI (reference sequence). The CDR3 is 15 residues long. This CDR3 reads CASSYSQDWRGGYTF. CDR3 coding DNA: TGTGCCAGCAGTTACTCGCAGGACTGGAGGGGAGGCTACACCTTC.

The chain is built from TRBV28 and TRBJ2-7, with 7 positions matching TRBD1. Trimming removed 5 bases from V and 3 bases from J; junction bases left unmatched: 7. CDR3 size: 14 residues. Germline V gene sequence: CDR1 MDHEN, CDR2 SYDVKM. The CDR3 sequence: CASSPTGSGYEQYF. The CDR3 DNA reads as TGTGCCAGCAGTCCGACAGGGTCGGGCTACGAGCAGTACTTC.

The chain links TRBV13 to TRBJ1-6; tentatively, D is TRBD1 (5 bases). This CDR3 has 12 residues. Trimming stripped 7 bases from V and 7 bases from J, with 8 bases between. CDR1 and CDR2 (germline): PRHDT, FYEKMQ (reference sequence). CDR3 in DNA: TGTGCCAGCAAGCAGGGAAATTCACCCCTCCACTTT. This encodes CASKQGNSPLHF.

This clone was seen a handful of times. J is TRBJ2-2 and V is TRBV4-3, with a possible D match to TRBD1 (6 bases). In germline, CDR1 is LGHNA, CDR2 YSLEER. Trimming removed 2 bases at V and 5 bases at J, with 12 bases between. CDR3 size: 15 residues. The CDR3 DNA reads as TGCGCCAGCAGCCAAAAACCGCAGGGGACCGGGGAGCTGTTTTTT. Its translation is CASSQKPQGTGELFF.

The chain is built from TRBV6-1 and TRBJ2-3; TRBD1 matches 9 bases. J lost 1 base, V lost 6 bases, and 2 bases had no gene match. CDR3 length equals 14 residues. The germline V gene encodes CDR1 MNHNS and CDR2 SASEGT. This CDR3 reads CASRDRGGTDTQYF. The CDR3, as DNA: TGTGCCAGCAGGGACAGGGGTGGCACAGATACGCAGTATTTT.

CDR3 region: CASSLQGDTEAFF. The CDR3 bases are TGTGCCAGCAGTTTACAGGGGGACACTGAAGCTTTCTTT. J is TRBJ1-1 and V is TRBV28; 7 bases agree with TRBD1. CDR1 and CDR2 from the germline V gene are MDHEN and SYDVKM. Trimming took 2 bases from V and 3 from J; bases not matched to a gene: 0. This CDR3 is 13 amino acids long.

The J gene is TRBJ1-1, the V gene TRBV5-1; TRBD1 matches at 11 bases. The CDR3 contains 16 residues. Trimming at V came to 4 bases and at J to 3 bases, leaving 8 bases not matched to a gene. Per germline, CDR1 SGHRS and CDR2 YFSETQ. CDR3 coding DNA: TGCGCCAGCAGCCCGGGACAGGGGGGATTGGACACTGAAGCTTTCTTT. Translated, it gives CASSPGQGGLDTEAFF.

The V and J genes are TRBV7-2 and TRBJ2-7; TRBD2 is a possible D gene (5 bases). V shed 8 bases and J shed 5 bases, with 16 bases lying between them. Germline V gene sequence: CDR1 SGHTA, CDR2 FQGNSA. The CDR3 sequence is 13 residues long. The CDR3 is CASASEDFNEQYF. The CDR3 DNA is TGTGCCAGCGCCTCGGAGGATTTCAACGAGCAGTACTTC.

This clone was counted once. This chain uses TRBV4-1 with TRBJ2-7, with 10 bases lining up with TRBD2. The CDR3 runs to 19 residues. Germline CDR1 is MGHRA and CDR2 is YSYEKL. Trimming removed 0 bases from V and 2 bases from J; junction bases left unmatched: 13. CDR3 nucleotide sequence: TGCGCCAGCAGCCAAGAACCTCCCTGGACTAGCGGAGGCACCTACGAGCAGTACTTC. The encoded protein is CASSQEPPWTSGGTYEQYF.

This rearrangement joins TRBV7-9 to TRBJ2-1; TRBD2 matches at 14 bases. Losses at the gene ends were 3 bases for V and 7 bases for J; bases not matched to a gene: 2. The CDR3 covers 15 residues. Germline loops: CDR1 SEHNR, CDR2 FQNEAQ (reference sequence). The CDR3 is CASSLGLAGVNEQFF. CDR3 sequence (DNA): TGTGCCAGCAGCTTGGGACTAGCGGGAGTTAATGAGCAGTTCTTC. The full variable domain, completed using reference TRBV7-9 and TRBJ2-1, is DTGVSQNPRHKITKRGQNVTFRCDPISEHNRLYWYRQTLGQGPEFLTYFQNEAQLEKSRLLSDRFSAERPKGSFSTLEIQRTEQGDSAMYLCASSLGLAGVNEQFFGPGTRLTVL.

The chain has TRBV4-3 and TRBJ1-1; D gene unclear. Trimming stripped 0 bases from V and 1 base from J, with 3 bases between. This CDR3 spans 13 amino acids. Germline values: CDR1 LGHNA, CDR2 YSLEER. For the CDR3, the DNA is TGCGCCAGCAGCCAAGAGAGGAACACTGAAGCTTTCTTT. Its translation is CASSQERNTEAFF.

The chain has TRBV28 and TRBJ2-1, with no clear D. Trimming removed 6 bases from V and 2 bases from J, with 11 bases in between. This CDR3 spans 14 amino acids. CDR1 is MDHEN and CDR2 is SYDVKM in the germline V gene. DNA for the CDR3: TGTGCCAGCAGCCTTTCTCACACCTACAATGAGCAGTTCTTC. Translated, it gives CASSLSHTYNEQFF.

This rearrangement joins TRBV30 to TRBJ1-6; the D is unclear. The CDR3 is 14 residues long. The germline V and J ends were trimmed by 7 bases and 7 bases, with 17 bases remaining between them. CDR1 and CDR2 from the germline V gene are GTSNPN and SVGIG (reference sequence). CDR3 coding DNA: TGTGCCTTTTCGGGAGGGATGGGGAATTCACCCCTCCACTTT. Its translation is CAFSGGMGNSPLHF.

In DNA, the CDR3 is TGTGCCATCAGGTTCGAGACGGTTAGGTTAGGGGAAATAACTAATGAAAAACTGTTTTTT. Its translation: CAIRFETVRLGEITNEKLFF. The rearrangement links TRBV10-3 to TRBJ1-4, with TRBD1 as a possible D gene (5 bases). Germline CDR1 and CDR2: ENHRY and SYGVKD. The V and J ends lost 6 bases and 1 base respectively, with 27 bases between them. This CDR3 is built from 20 residues.

In this sample, this clone turned up a few times. The chain recombines TRBV5-1 with TRBJ1-1, with 7 bases lining up with TRBD1. Germline V CDR1 and CDR2: SGHRS, YFSETQ. V lost 1 base to trimming and J lost 3 bases; unmatched junction nucleotides: 6. The CDR3 length is 15 residues. The DNA for the CDR3 is TGCGCCAGCAGCTTGCGGACAGGATGGGACACTGAAGCTTTCTTT. Translating gives CASSLRTGWDTEAFF.

The CDR3 coding sequence is TGTGCCAGCAGCTCTTCGCGGGACAATGAGCAGTTCTTC. Protein sequence: CASSSSRDNEQFF. The chain combines TRBV6-5 with TRBJ2-1; perhaps TRBD2 as D (5 bases). Germline V CDR1 and CDR2: MNHEY, SVGAGI. Trimming removed 6 bases from V and 5 bases from J, with 11 bases in between. The CDR3 loop spans 13 amino acids.

This rearrangement joins TRBV11-2 to TRBJ1-1; D unresolved. Trimming pared 3 bases from V and 1 base from J, leaving 3 bases between. The CDR3 extends over 12 amino acids. From germline, CDR1 is SGHAT and CDR2 FQNNGV. CDR3 in amino acids: CASSFGNTEAFF. The CDR3 nucleotides read TGTGCCAGCAGCTTCGGGAACACTGAAGCTTTCTTT.